This T cell receptor beta chain was retrieved from a study of blood T cells in healthy people across ages. Regarding the study as a whole: TCR beta diversity was tightly associated with the proportion of naive T cells.

About this clonotype itself: Its antigen is still unknown.

PCR was performed a second time for about 7 to 12 cycles using a sample-barcoded 5' primer and a J-beta primer mix. One entry per CDR3 protein results from TCRdb running MiXCR on the 5' RACE reads. Of 600,000 to 800,000 distinct CDR3 sequences in the sample, around 50% were seen once. V was trimmed by 7 bases and J by 6 bases, leaving 12 bases between them. The CDR3 consists of 12 residues. The germline V gene has CDR1 SQVTM and CDR2 ANQGSEA. The sample, 9 to 10 milliliters of peripheral blood, was drawn from each donor. The chain uses TRBV29-1 and TRBJ2-2, with TRBD2 as a possible D gene (6 bases). The material sequenced was blood. The TCR was taken from a woman older than 75 in good health. This chain's CDR3 is CSGRPGAGELFF. As DNA, the CDR3 is TGCAGCGGCCGGCCGGGGGCCGGGGAGCTGTTTTTT.